The sequence of this TCR beta chain was determined in a study of CD8+ T cells in alopecia areata. Study summary: Those patients who were treated received oral tofacitinib, which was given at 5 to 10 mg twice daily for moderate-to-severe alopecia areata.

As the sequencing template, cDNA was produced by extracting RNA and reverse transcribing it. Produced via immunoSEQ multiplex PCR; TCRdb's table is partial and in-frame only. The table has fewer than 250,000 clones, around 66% seen once. Regarding this clone: Its target is not known.

Treatment specified: oral pan-JAK inhibitor, 5-10 mg twice daily. The investigators collected lesional scalp punch biopsies and peripheral blood from alopecia areata patients. This CDR3 region has 16 residues. Germline trimming cut 5 bases from V and 4 bases from J; bases unmatched to any gene: 10. The V gene's germline CDR1 is SGHVS and CDR2 FQNEAQ. General study points: There were many expanded lesional clones persisting in scalp and blood during tofacitinib.

V is TRBV7-8 and J is TRBJ2-1; 8 nucleotides agree with TRBD2. Sequencing was performed on CD4+ T cells sorted from blood, taken at week 4, from a patient treated with tofacitinib. This TCR was sampled from a human donor with alopecia areata. The CDR3 is CASSPYSGEQYNEQFF. The CDR3 bases are TGTGCCAGCAGCCCGTATAGCGGGGAGCAATACAATGAGCAGTTCTTC. Drawing the rest from reference TRBV7-8 and TRBJ2-1, the complete variable domain is GAGVSQSPRYKVAKRGQDVALRCDPISGHVSLFWYQQALGQGPEFLTYFQNEAQLDKSGLPSDRFFAERPEGSVSTLKIQRTQQEDSAVYLCASSPYSGEQYNEQFFGPGTRLTVL.